This T cell receptor (beta chain) was obtained from a study of blood T cell repertoires in COVID-19. Study-wide background: PBMCs, B-cell-depleted T cells, or T cells were the source of the cDNA or gDNA that made up the material.

Looked up from germline, CDR1 is LNHDA and CDR2 is SQIVND (reference sequence). The CDR3 has 15 residues. The ends lost 6 bases at V and 2 bases at J; junction bases unmatched: 7. Repertoires were generated with immunoSEQ multiplex PCR, while TCRdb's copy carries only in-frame clones and drops some. The data contain about 280,000 clones, approximately 83% of them singletons. The clonotype originates from a woman aged 45-59 years who had recovered from COVID-19. J is TRBJ2-5 and V is TRBV19; 9 bases match TRBD1. Sample: peripheral blood. CDR3 residues: CASRPTGTGQETQYF. Here the CDR3 DNA reads TGTGCCAGTAGACCGACCGGGACAGGGCAAGAGACCCAGTACTTC.